Shown below are 4 T cell receptor beta chains from a single sample sequenced in a study of T cell responses to AZD1222 COVID-19 vaccine. The assay was immunoSEQ multiplex PCR, and TCRdb's table has in-frame clones only and misses some. The sample lists 90,000 to 150,000 clones, 75% to 95% occurring once. The source was peripheral blood, collected 28 days after the second dose of the MenACWY control vaccine. These receptors originate from an adult who received the MenACWY meningococcal vaccine as a control.

The rearrangement uses TRBV27 and TRBJ1-4; no clear D. V shed 8 bases and J shed 1 base, with 11 bases lying between them. Germline V gene lookup returns CDR1 MNHEY and CDR2 SMNVEV (reference sequence). The CDR3 extends over 14 amino acids. CDR3 in DNA: TGTGCCAGCCGCGGGATACTAACTAATGAAAAACTGTTTTTT. Amino acid sequence: CASRGILTNEKLFF.

The rearrangement uses TRBV4-2 and TRBJ2-7; 13 bases are a match to TRBD2. CDR1 and CDR2 from the germline V gene are LGHNA and YNFKEQ. The V gene end was trimmed by 4 bases and the J gene end by 0 bases; junction bases not matched to a gene: 9. The CDR3 has 18 residues. The CDR3 sequence: CASSPIGGLAGSSYEQYF. Written as DNA, the CDR3 is TGTGCCAGCAGCCCAATAGGGGGACTAGCGGGAAGCTCCTACGAGCAGTACTTC.

This clone was seen once. CDR3 residues: CASSLAASTNEKLFF. CDR3 sequence (DNA): TGTGCCAGCAGCTTAGCGGCGTCAACTAATGAAAAACTGTTTTTT. J is TRBJ1-4 and V is TRBV7-2; D unresolved. Germline assignment: CDR1 SGHTA and CDR2 FQGNSA. The CDR3 loop spans 15 amino acids. V lost 0 bases to trimming and J lost 0 bases, with 5 bases between them.

The chain combines TRBV5-1 with TRBJ1-1; D is possibly TRBD1 (5 bases). Trimming removed 0 bases from V and 4 bases from J, with 13 bases in between. CDR1 SGHRS and CDR2 YFSETQ come from the germline V gene. This CDR3 region has 15 residues. DNA of the CDR3: TGCGCCAGCAGCTTGGGGCGACAGATGGGCACTGAAGCTTTCTTT. This gives the protein CASSLGRQMGTEAFF.